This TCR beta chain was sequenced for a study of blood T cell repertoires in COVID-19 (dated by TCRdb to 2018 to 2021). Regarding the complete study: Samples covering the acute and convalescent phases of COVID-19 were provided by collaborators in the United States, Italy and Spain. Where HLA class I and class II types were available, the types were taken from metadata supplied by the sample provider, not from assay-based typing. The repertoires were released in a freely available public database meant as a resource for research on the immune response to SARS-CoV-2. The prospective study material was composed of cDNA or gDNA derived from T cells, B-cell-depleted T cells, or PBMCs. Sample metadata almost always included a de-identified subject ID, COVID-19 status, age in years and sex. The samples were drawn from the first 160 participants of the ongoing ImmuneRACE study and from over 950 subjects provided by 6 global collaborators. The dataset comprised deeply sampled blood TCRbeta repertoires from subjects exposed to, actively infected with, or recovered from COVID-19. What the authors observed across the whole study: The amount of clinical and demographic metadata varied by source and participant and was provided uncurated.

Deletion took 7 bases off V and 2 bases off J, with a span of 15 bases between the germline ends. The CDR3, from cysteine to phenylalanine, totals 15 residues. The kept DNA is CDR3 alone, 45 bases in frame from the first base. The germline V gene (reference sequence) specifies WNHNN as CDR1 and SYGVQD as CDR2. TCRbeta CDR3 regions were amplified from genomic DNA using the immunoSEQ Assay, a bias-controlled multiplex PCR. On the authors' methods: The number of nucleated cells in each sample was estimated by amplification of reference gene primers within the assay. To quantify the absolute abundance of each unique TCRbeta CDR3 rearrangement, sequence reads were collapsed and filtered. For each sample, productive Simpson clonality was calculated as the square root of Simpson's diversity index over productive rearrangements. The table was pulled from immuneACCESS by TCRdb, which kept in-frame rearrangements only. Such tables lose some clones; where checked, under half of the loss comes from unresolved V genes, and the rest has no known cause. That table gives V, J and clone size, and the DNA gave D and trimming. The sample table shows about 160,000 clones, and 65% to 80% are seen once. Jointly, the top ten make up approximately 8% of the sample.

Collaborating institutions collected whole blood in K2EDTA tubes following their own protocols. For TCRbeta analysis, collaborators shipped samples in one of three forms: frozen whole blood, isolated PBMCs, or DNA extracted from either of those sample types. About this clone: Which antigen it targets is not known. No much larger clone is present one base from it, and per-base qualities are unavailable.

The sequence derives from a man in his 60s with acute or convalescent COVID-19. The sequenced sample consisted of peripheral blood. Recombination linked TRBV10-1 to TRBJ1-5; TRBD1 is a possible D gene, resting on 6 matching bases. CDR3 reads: CASILQGFGNQPQHF. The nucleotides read TGCGCCAGCATTCTACAGGGCTTTGGCAATCAGCCCCAGCATTTT.